This entry lists 23 T cell receptor beta chains sequenced from one sample in a study of T cell responses to AZD1222 COVID-19 vaccine. Only in-frame clones appear in the TCRdb table, and some are missing; sequencing was by immunoSEQ multiplex PCR. This sample has tens of thousands of clones, with approximately 80% found just once. The sequenced sample was peripheral blood, obtained on day 0 of AZD1222 vaccination. All receptors come from an adult in good health.

The sample holds one count of this clone. The genes are TRBV2 and TRBJ1-2, with D uncertain. Germline CDR1 reads SNHLY; CDR2 reads FYNNEI. The CDR3 runs to 13 residues. V dropped 5 bases and J dropped 7 bases, with 14 bases sitting between them. CDR3 region: CASSLGFRLGYTF. As DNA, the CDR3 is TGTGCCAGCAGTCTAGGGTTTCGTCTTGGCTACACCTTC.

This chain links TRBV4-1 with TRBJ2-7; a weak D match, TRBD1 (5 bases). CDR1 is MGHRA and CDR2 is YSYEKL in the germline V gene. The CDR3 spans 15 residues. Trimming pared 0 bases from V and 3 bases from J, leaving 12 bases between. CDR3 coding DNA: TGCGCCAGCAGCCAAGATGTGACAGTCTTCTACGAGCAGTACTTC. Encoded protein: CASSQDVTVFYEQYF.

The rearrangement uses TRBV7-2 and TRBJ1-5; D ambiguous. Trimming shortened V by 1 base and J by 2 bases, and 6 bases separated the two germline ends. CDR3 length: 14 residues. Germline loops: CDR1 SGHTA, CDR2 FQGNSA. CDR3 bases: TGTGCCAGCAGCTTAGGGTACGGCAATCAGCCCCAGCATTTT. Its translation is CASSLGYGNQPQHF.

As to this clone: At one of its ends the junction is not consistent with the germline gene, which may arise from a read error. The chain has TRBV12-3 or TRBV12-4 and TRBJ1-3; D possibly corresponds to TRBD1 (5 bases). The CDR3 is 13 residues long. CDR3 bases: TGTGCCAGCAGTGTAGCCGGGGGAGGCACCATATATTTT. Encoded protein: CASSVAGGGTIYF.

The rearrangement links TRBV3-1 (or the pseudogene TRBV3-2) to TRBJ1-5; tentatively, D is TRBD1 (6 bases). Trimming cost V 1 base and J 0 bases, with 10 bases left between them. Germline V gene sequence: CDR1 LGHDT, CDR2 YNNKEL (reference sequence). The CDR3 totals 16 residues. In DNA, the CDR3 is TGTGCCAGCAGCCAAGCACGGACAGATAGCAATCAGCCCCAGCATTTT. Translating it yields CASSQARTDSNQPQHF.

The chain carries TRBV2 and TRBJ2-3; perhaps TRBD1 as D (5 bases). Deletions cut 8 bases from V and 2 bases from J, with 11 bases between. This CDR3 has 13 residues. CDR1 is SNHLY and CDR2 is FYNNEI in the germline V gene. The CDR3 is CASSAGPTDTQYF. CDR3 in DNA: TGTGCCAGCTCGGCAGGGCCCACAGATACGCAGTATTTT. Based on the CDR3 plus reference TRBV2 and TRBJ2-3, the full variable domain is EPEVTQTPSHQVTQMGQEVILRCVPISNHLYFYWYRQILGQKVEFLVSFYNNEISEKSEIFDDQFSVERPDGSNFTLKIRSTKLEDSAMYFCASSAGPTDTQYFGPGTRLTVL.

V gene TRBV3-1 (or the pseudogene TRBV3-2) combines with J gene TRBJ2-2; 9 bases line up with TRBD2. Germline CDR1 is LGHDT and CDR2 is YNNKEL (reference sequence). V trimming: 0 bases; J trimming: 0 bases; junction bases outside the gene matches: 5. The CDR3 is 18 residues long. CDR3 region: CASSQDLPSGANTGELFF. DNA of the CDR3: TGTGCCAGCAGCCAAGATCTGCCTAGCGGGGCGAACACCGGGGAGCTGTTTTTT.

The chain combines TRBV7-9 with TRBJ2-4, with D unclear. Germline V lookup: CDR1 SEHNR, CDR2 FQNEAQ (reference sequence). The CDR3 length is 13 residues. V lost 4 bases and J lost 8, with 12 bases in between. The CDR3 nucleotides read TGTGCCAGCAGCTCGCTAGGTTGGGACATTCAGTACTTC. It is translated as CASSSLGWDIQYF.

The chain employs TRBV7-8 and TRBJ1-1; 12 bases agree with TRBD1. Trimming took 4 bases from V and 5 from J; bases not matched to a gene: 5. CDR1 is SGHVS, CDR2 FQNEAQ, per germline. The CDR3 totals 15 residues. The CDR3, as DNA: TGTGCCAGCAGCTCGGGACAGGGGGCGTGGACTGAAGCTTTCTTT. Translating it yields CASSSGQGAWTEAFF. The variable domain in full, with the rest retrieved from reference TRBV7-8 and TRBJ1-1, is GAGVSQSPRYKVAKRGQDVALRCDPISGHVSLFWYQQALGQGPEFLTYFQNEAQLDKSGLPSDRFFAERPEGSVSTLKIQRTQQEDSAVYLCASSSGQGAWTEAFFGQGTRLTVV.

V usage is TRBV5-4 and J usage is TRBJ1-3; D ambiguous. The length of the CDR3 is 13 residues. V lost 3 bases and J 0 bases, leaving 4 bases between the germline ends. The germline V gene encodes CDR1 SGHNT and CDR2 YYREEE (reference sequence). The CDR3 is CASSYYSGNTIYF. The CDR3 DNA is TGTGCCAGCAGCTATTACTCTGGAAACACCATATATTTT.

The chain has TRBV6-6 and TRBJ2-1; D ambiguous. CDR1 MNHNY and CDR2 SVGAGI come from the germline V gene (reference sequence). V lost 6 bases to trimming and J lost 4 bases, with 7 bases between them. The CDR3 has 12 residues. In DNA form, the CDR3 reads TGTGCCAGCAGCCACAGTTACAATGAGCAGTTCTTC. Protein product: CASSHSYNEQFF.

The chain uses TRBV7-9 and TRBJ1-2; no clear D gene. The CDR3 totals 15 residues. Between the trimmed V and J ends, which lost 2 bases and 5 bases, there was a span of 15 bases. Per the germline V gene, CDR1 is SEHNR and CDR2 is FQNEAQ (reference sequence). CDR3 sequence reads: CASSLSPDNSYGYTF. Here the CDR3 DNA reads TGTGCCAGCAGCTTATCCCCTGACAACAGTTATGGCTACACCTTC.

The J gene is TRBJ1-1, the V gene TRBV11-3; TRBD1 aligns across 8 bases. Germline CDR1 reads SGHNT; CDR2 reads YENEEA. V dropped 4 bases and J dropped 0; count of bases not matched to a gene: 7. The CDR3 spans 16 residues. CDR3 nucleotide sequence: TGTGCCAGCAGCTACAGGGGGTATAGCATGAACACTGAAGCTTTCTTT. This sequence encodes CASSYRGYSMNTEAFF.

Only one count was recorded for this clone. The CDR3 loop is CASNGGGWNEQFF. The CDR3 DNA reads as TGTGCCAGCAATGGGGGAGGGTGGAATGAGCAGTTCTTC. The rearrangement uses TRBV6-5 and TRBJ2-1, with TRBD2 matching 7 bases. The J segment lost 7 bases and the V segment lost 7 bases, leaving 7 bases of the junction unmatched. Germline assignment: CDR1 MNHEY and CDR2 SVGAGI. This CDR3 is built from 13 residues.

In its sample, this clone was seen a few times. The chain is built from TRBV7-8 and TRBJ2-6, with 7 bases matching TRBD1. The V gene end was trimmed by 0 bases and the J gene end by 0 bases; junction bases not matched to a gene: 5. The CDR3 consists of 18 residues. CDR1 and CDR2 from the germline V gene are SGHVS and FQNEAQ. DNA of the CDR3: TGTGCCAGCAGCTTAGCCGGGACAGACTTCTCTGGGGCCAACGTCCTGACTTTC. It translates to CASSLAGTDFSGANVLTF.

The chain carries TRBV2 and TRBJ1-5, with unresolved D. From germline, CDR1 is SNHLY and CDR2 FYNNEI. The CDR3 spans 12 residues. V was shortened by 7 bases and J by 5 bases, with 9 bases between the two germline ends. CDR3 nucleotide sequence: TGTGCCAGCACCCAGTGGGATCAGCCCCAGCATTTT. This gives the protein CASTQWDQPQHF.

The CDR3 DNA sequence: TGCGCCAGCAGCTTGGATGGGATCAATGGCTACACCTTC. This translates into CASSLDGINGYTF. The genes are TRBV5-1 and TRBJ1-2; D is undetermined. Germline CDR1 reads SGHRS; CDR2 reads YFSETQ. CDR3 length equals 13 residues. Deletions cut 0 bases from V and 6 bases from J, with 9 bases between.

This clone has a single count. V and J are TRBV7-8 and TRBJ1-1; possible D gene TRBD1, 6 bases. This CDR3 is 15 amino acids long. Germline V gene data show CDR1 as SGHVS and CDR2 as FQNEAQ. V was clipped by 1 base and J by 5 bases, with 14 bases between them. CDR3 sequence: CASSLDPGHVTEAFF. The CDR3, as DNA: TGTGCCAGCAGCTTAGACCCGGGACATGTGACTGAAGCTTTCTTT.

This clone was picked up one time. In DNA, the CDR3 is TGTGCCAGCAGAGGCGGGGGGCCTTACAATGAGCAGTTCTTC. It encodes CASRGGGPYNEQFF. V is TRBV28 and J is TRBJ2-1; 8 nucleotides align to TRBD2. CDR3 length equals 14 residues. Looked up from germline, CDR1 is MDHEN and CDR2 is SYDVKM. Unmatched junction bases numbered 5, after V lost 6 bases and J lost 4 bases.

The chain links TRBV21-1 to TRBJ1-1; the DNA was not used to check the table's D call, TRBD1. TRBV21-1 is a pseudogene segment. The CDR3 sequence is 18 residues long. CDR3 nucleotide sequence: TGTGCCAGCAGCAAAGAGGGAATGAGGGGGTTGGCGAACACTGAAGCTTTCTTT. Translation: CASSKEGMRGLANTEAFF.

This chain connects TRBV15 to TRBJ1-1; D uncertain. From germline, CDR1 is LNHNV and CDR2 YYDKDF (reference sequence). V was cut by 2 bases and J by 0 bases, with 7 bases left in between. The CDR3 is made up of 14 amino acids. The CDR3 nucleotides are TGTGCCACCAGCAGACGCGACATGAACACTGAAGCTTTCTTT. It is translated as CATSRRDMNTEAFF.

This rearrangement joins TRBV5-1 to TRBJ2-1; D possibly corresponds to TRBD2 (6 bases). The V and J ends lost 0 bases and 6 bases respectively, with 13 bases between them. The CDR3 sequence is 15 residues long. Germline CDR1 SGHRS, CDR2 YFSETQ. This chain's CDR3 is CASSLEGGLSNEQFF. As DNA, the CDR3 is TGCGCCAGCAGCTTGGAAGGAGGGTTGAGCAATGAGCAGTTCTTC.

This rearrangement joins TRBV3-1 (or the pseudogene TRBV3-2) to TRBJ1-1; D uncertain. V was pared by 5 bases and J by 3 bases, with 13 bases between. The CDR3 totals 14 residues. Germline V gene data show CDR1 as LGHDT and CDR2 as YNNKEL (reference sequence). CDR3 sequence (DNA): TGTGCCAGCAGCTCCGTGTCATCCGACACTGAAGCTTTCTTT. Residues: CASSSVSSDTEAFF.